Below, 26 T cell receptor beta chains from the same sample are listed, as sequenced in a study of early T cells in non-severe SARS-CoV-2 infection. MiXCR, applied by TCRdb to the 5' RACE reads, yields one record per CDR3 protein. The sample holds 25,000 to 30,000 distinct CDR3 sequences, about 4.5% seen once. The sequencing input was whole blood. All receptors derive from an adult who was a healthcare worker with PCR-confirmed SARS-CoV-2 infection or an uninfected control (not recorded which).

The sample holds many counts of this clonotype. J is TRBJ1-2 and V is TRBV28; D remains ambiguous. Germline assignment: CDR1 MDHEN and CDR2 SYDVKM. The CDR3 length is 12 residues. Trimming pared 7 bases from V and 5 bases from J, leaving 11 bases between. In nucleotides, the CDR3 is TGTGCCAGCATGAAACTTGAGTATGGCTACACCTTC. As protein: CASMKLEYGYTF.

There are many counts of this clonotype. The chain links TRBV7-9 to TRBJ1-1, with a possible D match to TRBD1 (6 bases). The V end lost 5 bases, the J end lost 8 bases, and 12 bases lay between the germline ends. The CDR3 sequence is 12 residues long. CDR1 and CDR2 from the germline V gene are SEHNR and FQNEAQ (reference sequence). This CDR3 reads CASSPTGLEAFF. The CDR3 nucleotides read TGTGCCAGCAGCCCCACAGGGCTAGAAGCTTTCTTT.

This clonotype was counted a few times. For the CDR3, the DNA is TGTGCCAGCAGCCAAATACGGACCACTAACTATGGCTACACCTTC. It yields the protein CASSQIRTTNYGYTF. The gene calls are TRBV7-9 and TRBJ1-2; D call uncertain. The CDR3 covers 15 residues. Germline V lookup: CDR1 SEHNR, CDR2 FQNEAQ (reference sequence). V lost 5 bases and J 0 bases, leaving 13 bases between the germline ends.

This clonotype was seen many times. The rearrangement uses TRBV7-9 and TRBJ1-2; a possible D gene is TRBD1 (5 bases). This CDR3 spans 15 amino acids. Per the germline V gene, CDR1 is SEHNR and CDR2 is FQNEAQ (reference sequence). V dropped 5 bases and J dropped 3 bases, with 16 bases sitting between them. CDR3 sequence reads: CASSPSGLSDYGYTF. The CDR3 DNA sequence: TGTGCCAGCAGCCCATCGGGACTCTCTGACTATGGCTACACCTTC.

This clonotype has a count of ten or more. This chain connects TRBV7-8 to TRBJ2-6, with D possibly matching TRBD1 (5 bases). V was cut by 1 base and J by 0 bases, with 19 bases left in between. The germline V gene has CDR1 SGHVS and CDR2 FQNEAQ. The CDR3 runs to 20 residues. The CDR3 here is CASSLVRLRQSTSGANVLTF. The CDR3 coding sequence is TGTGCCAGCAGCTTAGTACGGTTGAGACAGTCTACCTCTGGGGCCAACGTCCTGACTTTC.

This clonotype was observed many times. The CDR3 here is CSVASRPGGNYGYTF. The CDR3, as DNA: TGCAGTGTGGCATCCAGGCCAGGGGGTAACTATGGCTACACCTTC. The V gene is TRBV20-1, the J gene TRBJ1-2; 7 positions match TRBD1. CDR1 DFQATT and CDR2 SNEGSKA come from the germline V gene (reference sequence). J was trimmed by 1 base and V by 7 bases; bases with no gene match: 12. CDR3 size: 15 residues.

This clonotype was counted ten times or more. The chain employs TRBV28 and TRBJ2-3, with D perhaps TRBD2 (7 bases). V lost 7 bases, J lost 1 base, and 18 bases lay in between. Germline V CDR1 and CDR2: MDHEN, SYDVKM. This CDR3 is 16 amino acids long. The CDR3 spells CASKPLGGAGTDTQYF. For the CDR3, the DNA is TGTGCCAGCAAGCCCCTGGGGGGGGCCGGCACAGATACGCAGTATTTT.

This clonotype was observed at least ten times. This sequence joins TRBV12-3 or TRBV12-4 and TRBJ2-1; 15 nucleotides align to TRBD2. The trim removed 3 bases at V and 5 bases at J, leaving 20 bases unmatched. This CDR3 has 22 amino acids. Here the CDR3 reads CASSFDSWLMGLAGGRDNEQFF. The DNA of the CDR3 is TGTGCCAGCAGTTTTGATTCGTGGTTGATGGGACTAGCGGGGGGCCGGGACAATGAGCAGTTCTTC.

This clonotype was detected many times. The chain is built from TRBV5-1 and TRBJ2-2, with TRBD1 as a possible D gene (6 bases). Trimming removed 5 bases at V and 1 base at J, with 12 bases between. CDR1 and CDR2 (germline): SGHRS, YFSETQ. This CDR3 spans 15 amino acids. The CDR3 DNA is TGCGCCAGCAGTTTACTGACAGGGAACACCGGGGAGCTGTTTTTT. It encodes CASSLLTGNTGELFF.

This clonotype was seen many times. The chain couples TRBV19 to TRBJ2-5, with D tentatively TRBD1 or TRBD2 (6 bases each). The CDR3 loop spans 13 amino acids. Germline values: CDR1 LNHDA, CDR2 SQIVND (reference sequence). V lost 4 bases, J lost 9 bases, and 15 bases lay in between. Written as DNA, the CDR3 is TGTGCCAGTAGTACCAAGGGGGGTCAAGCCCAGTACTTC. Protein: CASSTKGGQAQYF.

The sample holds many counts of this clonotype. The chain uses TRBV20-1 and TRBJ2-5; TRBD2 might be the D (5 bases). Germline lookup yields CDR1 DFQATT and CDR2 SNEGSKA (reference sequence). V dropped 1 base and J dropped 3 bases, with 6 bases sitting between them. The CDR3 covers 12 residues. The CDR3 loop reads CSARGGKETQYF. Here the CDR3 DNA reads TGCAGTGCTAGAGGAGGGAAAGAGACCCAGTACTTC.

In this sample, this clonotype is medium-sized. This chain connects TRBV20-1 to TRBJ2-4; 9 bases are shared with TRBD2. V lost 0 bases, J lost 3 bases, and 3 bases stayed unmatched. This CDR3 comprises 15 residues. Germline values: CDR1 DFQATT, CDR2 SNEGSKA (reference sequence). The CDR3 bases are TGCAGTGCTAGAGAAGCGGGGGGACGCAAAAACATTCAGTACTTC. The encoded protein is CSAREAGGRKNIQYF.

The sample holds many counts of this clonotype. DNA of the CDR3: TGTGCCGGACAGGGGGCTTCTGGGGCCAACGTCCTGACTTTC. It yields the protein CAGQGASGANVLTF. The chain joins TRBV2 to TRBJ2-6; 11 bases agree with TRBD1. This CDR3 has 14 residues. V dropped 11 bases and J dropped 1; count of bases not matched to a gene: 1. Looked up from germline, CDR1 is SNHLY and CDR2 is FYNNEI.

This clonotype has a count of ten or more. The chain is built from TRBV7-2 and TRBJ2-7; D gene uncertain. Germline loops: CDR1 SGHTA, CDR2 FQGNSA. Trimming took 4 bases from V and 5 from J, leaving 9 bases between them. CDR3 length: 12 residues. The CDR3 loop is CASSSLLNEQYF. The DNA for the CDR3 is TGTGCCAGCAGCTCCCTCCTTAACGAGCAGTACTTC.

V and J are TRBV30 and TRBJ2-1; D unresolved. The CDR3 spans 15 residues. Germline CDR1 and CDR2: GTSNPN and SVGIG (reference sequence). The V gene lost 0 bases and the J gene lost 0 bases, with 9 bases spanning the gap. CDR3 DNA: TGTGCCTGGAGTGTAAAGCTAAGCTCCTACAATGAGCAGTTCTTC. Residues: CAWSVKLSSYNEQFF. Full variable domain (remainder filled in from reference TRBV30 and TRBJ2-1): SQTIHQWPATLVQPVGSPLSLECTVEGTSNPNLYWYRQAAGRGLQLLFYSVGIGQISSEVPQNLSASRPQDRQFILSSKKLLLSDSGFYLCAWSVKLSSYNEQFFGPGTRLTVL.

This clonotype was recorded many times. The chain employs TRBV20-1 and TRBJ2-7; 10 bases are shared with TRBD1. This CDR3 comprises 15 residues. The V gene end was trimmed by 6 bases and the J gene end by 3 bases; junction bases not matched to a gene: 11. The V gene's germline CDR1 is DFQATT and CDR2 SNEGSKA (reference sequence). CDR3 amino acids: CSAPPSGQGYYEQYF. Here the CDR3 DNA reads TGCAGTGCCCCGCCCTCGGGACAGGGGTACTACGAGCAGTACTTC.

This clonotype was detected ten times or more. This chain links TRBV28 with TRBJ1-4, with D perhaps matching TRBD1 (6 bases). Deletions cut 5 bases from V and 8 bases from J, with 18 bases between. The length of the CDR3 is 15 residues. Germline lookup yields CDR1 MDHEN and CDR2 SYDVKM. This CDR3 reads CASSTSGEVWEKLFF. CDR3 DNA sequence: TGTGCCAGCAGTACCTCAGGGGAGGTATGGGAAAAACTGTTTTTT.

By its share, this clonotype is medium-sized. The chain combines TRBV6-5 with TRBJ2-7; TRBD1 agrees at 7 bases. This CDR3 has 16 amino acids. Germline loops: CDR1 MNHEY, CDR2 SVGAGI. V dropped 6 bases and J dropped 3; count of bases not matched to a gene: 14. The CDR3 DNA reads as TGTGCCAGCAGCTTATTATCCTCGACAGGGAGCTACGAGCAGTACTTC. Translated: CASSLLSSTGSYEQYF.

By proportion, this clonotype is medium-sized. The chain joins TRBV29-1 to TRBJ1-2; D is ambiguous. The CDR3 totals 11 residues. The V end was cut by 1 base, the J end by 7 bases, with 7 bases between. Germline CDR1 is SQVTM and CDR2 is ANQGSEA. The CDR3 sequence is CSVEGWAGYTF. The CDR3 DNA sequence: TGCAGCGTTGAAGGTTGGGCTGGCTACACCTTC.

This clonotype has at least ten counts. The V gene is TRBV19, the J gene TRBJ2-1; 14 nucleotides agree with TRBD2. CDR3 size: 19 residues. After removal of 2 bases from V and 9 bases from J, the junction contained 15 bases not matched to a gene. Germline-derived CDR1 and CDR2 are LNHDA and SQIVND (reference sequence). This chain's CDR3 is CASSIPGLAGAPFGSEQFF. CDR3 in DNA: TGTGCCAGTAGTATACCGGGACTAGCGGGGGCCCCTTTTGGAAGTGAGCAGTTCTTC. Using reference TRBV19 and TRBJ2-1 for the parts outside the CDR3, the full variable domain is DGGITQSPKYLFRKEGQNVTLSCEQNLNHDAMYWYRQDPGQGLRLIYYSQIVNDFQKGDIAEGYSVSREKKESFPLTVTSAQKNPTAFYLCASSIPGLAGAPFGSEQFFGPGTRLTVL.

As for this clonotype: A much larger clone differs by one base, so this may be a read error. The chain couples TRBV6-6 to TRBJ2-3, with D perhaps TRBD1 or TRBD2 (6 bases each). Per germline, CDR1 MNHNY and CDR2 SVGAGI (reference sequence). This CDR3 has 16 residues. V was shortened by 4 bases and J by 2 bases, with 16 bases between the two germline ends. The CDR3 protein is CASSSPDRRDTDTQYF. The CDR3 DNA follows: TGTGCCAGCAGTTCACCAGACAGGAGGGACACAGATACGCAGTATTTT.

Many counts were recorded for this clonotype. V usage is TRBV5-6 and J usage is TRBJ2-5; D is uncertain. The CDR3 loop spans 12 amino acids. The germline V gene has CDR1 SGHDT and CDR2 YYEEEE. The germline V and J ends were trimmed by 0 bases and 1 base, with 1 base remaining between them. The CDR3: CASSLAQETQYF. The CDR3 DNA sequence: TGTGCCAGCAGCTTGGCCCAAGAGACCCAGTACTTC.

This clonotype was counted only a few times. CDR3 sequence reads: CASSQGPGSHYEQYF. CDR3 nucleotide sequence: TGTGCCAGCAGCCAAGGTCCTGGCTCCCACTACGAGCAGTACTTC. The chain carries TRBV3-1 and TRBJ2-7; D uncertain. Germline assignment: CDR1 LGHDT and CDR2 YNNKEL (reference sequence). The CDR3 runs 15 residues. Trimming took 1 base from V and 3 from J, leaving 13 bases between them.

This clonotype was counted at least ten times. The rearrangement uses TRBV28 and TRBJ2-2; D remains unclear. Trimming took 2 bases from V and 3 from J, leaving 4 bases between them. The CDR3 is 13 amino acids. CDR1 and CDR2 (germline): MDHEN, SYDVKM. Here the CDR3 reads CASSLQDTGELFF. CDR3 nucleotides: TGTGCCAGCAGTTTACAGGACACCGGGGAGCTGTTTTTT.

This clonotype was seen at least ten times. The gene calls are TRBV23-1 and TRBJ1-6, with a weak D call TRBD1 (5 bases). TRBV23-1 is an ORF for which the function is uncertain. The CDR3 spans 12 residues. V lost 11 bases to trimming and J lost 9 bases, with 14 bases between them. Written as DNA, the CDR3 is TGCGCCTTTGGGGGAACCATTTCACCCCTCCACTTT. It yields the protein CAFGGTISPLHF.

This clonotype was seen repeatedly, ten times or more. The chain is built from TRBV20-1 and TRBJ1-1; tentative D call: TRBD1 (5 bases). Trimming removed 6 bases at V and 4 bases at J, with 18 bases between. Germline V gene lookup returns CDR1 DFQATT and CDR2 SNEGSKA (reference sequence). The CDR3 length is 14 residues. The CDR3 region has the DNA TGCAGTGCGCCAGGGAGTCCAGTAAGCACTGAAGCTTTCTTT. Translation gives CSAPGSPVSTEAFF.